This T cell receptor (beta chain) was sequenced during a study of cytomegalovirus exposure and HLA in healthy donors. Study information: Counted in an early data release were some 81 million unique TCRs from HLA-typed donors. The study placed about 86% of its roughly 430 genotyped donors in the Caucasian-associated ancestry cluster.

A multiplex PCR was run with 60 Vbeta primers and 13 Jbeta primers. Only in-frame clones appear in the TCRdb table, and some are missing; sequencing was by immunoSEQ multiplex PCR. The data contain 200,000 to 250,000 clones, roughly 82% of them singletons. Details on this clone: What it binds is not known.

General study points: TCR sequences were mostly rare, though some public TCRs occurred in many donors. Researchers reported in a later analysis that a missense DCLRE1C variant was tied to TCR beta V- and J-gene trimming.

CDR1 and CDR2 (germline): MNHNY, SVGAGI (reference sequence). The CDR3 contains 13 residues. V was pared by 6 bases and J by 0 bases, with 6 bases between. The chain recombines TRBV6-6 with TRBJ1-5, with D possibly being TRBD1 (5 bases). The source of this sequence is a woman in her forties in good health and CMV-seropositive. Material: PBMCs. CDR3 in DNA: TGTGCCAGCAGAGACAGTAGCAATCAGCCCCAGCATTTT. It codes for CASRDSSNQPQHF.